These 30 T cell receptor beta chains originate from one sample sequenced in a study of blood T cell repertoires in COVID-19. Libraries were prepared by immunoSEQ multiplex PCR; TCRdb keeps only in-frame clonotypes and omits some of them. The data hold about 100,000 clones, with more than 65% observed a single time. Input material: peripheral blood. These receptors all come from a man aged 60 to 69 with acute or convalescent COVID-19.

The CDR3 is CASSQELTGAFHGYTF. The DNA for the CDR3 is TGTGCCAGCAGCCAAGAATTAACAGGCGCCTTCCACGGCTACACCTTC. This chain uses TRBV14 with TRBJ1-2; maybe TRBD1 (5 bases). This CDR3 has 16 residues. The V and J ends lost 0 bases and 8 bases respectively, with 19 bases between them. Germline-derived CDR1 and CDR2 are SGHDN and FVKESK.

A single count supports this clone. The chain joins TRBV6-6 to TRBJ1-1; perhaps TRBD1 as D (6 bases). V dropped 2 bases and J dropped 4 bases, with 8 bases sitting between them. Germline lookup yields CDR1 MNHNY and CDR2 SVGAGI (reference sequence). CDR3 length equals 13 residues. The CDR3 here is CASSYGGPTEAFF. CDR3 nucleotide sequence: TGTGCCAGCAGTTACGGGGGCCCCACTGAAGCTTTCTTT.

The chain recombines TRBV7-6 with TRBJ2-2; 7 bases line up with TRBD1. After removal of 2 bases from V and 1 base from J, the junction contained 10 bases not matched to a gene. Germline V gene sequence: CDR1 SGHVS, CDR2 FNYEAQ. This CDR3 region has 18 residues. CDR3 sequence (DNA): TGTGCCAGCAGCTTATCGGTTCTCAGGACAGGGAACACCGGGGAGCTGTTTTTT. As protein: CASSLSVLRTGNTGELFF.

The J gene is TRBJ1-1, the V gene TRBV6-2 or TRBV6-3, with TRBD1 matching over 10 bases. CDR3 length equals 15 residues. The V gene end was trimmed by 1 base and the J gene end by 10 bases; junction bases not matched to a gene: 9. Germline V gene lookup returns CDR1 MNHEY and CDR2 SVGEGT. In DNA, the CDR3 is TGTGCCAGCAGTTACTACGGGGGACAGGGGCGAAGAGCTTTCTTT. Translation gives CASSYYGGQGRRAFF.

The chain uses TRBV5-6 and TRBJ2-3, with 14 nucleotides matching TRBD2. Germline CDR1 SGHDT, CDR2 YYEEEE. This CDR3 has 16 residues. Unmatched junction bases numbered 1, after V lost 3 bases and J lost 1 base. CDR3 in DNA: TGTGCCAGCAGCTGGGGACTAGCGGGGGGCACAGATACGCAGTATTTT. Its protein product is CASSWGLAGGTDTQYF.

This clone was detected once. The chain employs TRBV18 and TRBJ2-7, with D tentatively TRBD1 (6 bases). The germline V and J ends were trimmed by 5 bases and 6 bases, with 14 bases remaining between them. CDR3 length: 13 amino acids. Germline lookup yields CDR1 KGHSH and CDR2 LQKENI. The CDR3 sequence is CASSRTASGEQYF. The CDR3 DNA reads TGTGCCAGCTCAAGGACAGCCTCAGGCGAGCAGTACTTC. Filled out from reference TRBV18 and TRBJ2-7, the complete variable domain reads NAGVMQNPRHLVRRRGQEARLRCSPMKGHSHVYWYRQLPEEGLKFMVYLQKENIIDESGMPKERFSAEFPKEGPSILRIQQVVRGDSAAYFCASSRTASGEQYFGPGTRLTVT.

The chain employs TRBV5-1 and TRBJ2-1, with 7 positions matching TRBD1. The CDR3 is 13 residues long. Unmatched junction bases numbered 6, after V lost 3 bases and J lost 9 bases. CDR1 and CDR2 (germline): SGHRS, YFSETQ. CDR3 residues: CASSWETGFEQFF. For the CDR3, the DNA is TGCGCCAGCAGCTGGGAGACAGGGTTTGAGCAGTTCTTC.

The chain joins TRBV18 to TRBJ2-1; 12 bases align to TRBD2. With V trimmed by 2 bases and J by 3 bases, 14 bases remained unmatched. There are 20 residues in the CDR3. The germline gives CDR1 KGHSH, CDR2 LQKENI. The CDR3 coding sequence is TGTGCCAGCTCACCATTAGTCCTAGCGGGAGGGCCTTCTGTCTACAATGAGCAGTTCTTC. Translating gives CASSPLVLAGGPSVYNEQFF.

This chain uses TRBV7-3 with TRBJ2-7; the match to TRBD1 covers 7 bases. Germline lookup yields CDR1 SGHTA and CDR2 FQGTGA. V shed 5 bases, J shed 4 bases, and the junction held 5 bases outside the gene matches. CDR3 size: 13 residues. CDR3 nucleotide sequence: TGTGCCAGCAGCCCCCCAGGGGGTTACGAGCAGTACTTC. It is translated as CASSPPGGYEQYF.

The chain combines TRBV5-1 with TRBJ2-7, with D tentatively TRBD2 (5 bases). The V end lost 1 base, the J end lost 2 bases, and 16 bases lay between the germline ends. The CDR3 spans 16 residues. The germline CDR1 and CDR2 sequences are SGHRS and YFSETQ. In nucleotides, the CDR3 is TGCGCCAGCAGCTTGTGGGGTGGCGGGCTTCCCTACGAGCAGTACTTC. Translating gives CASSLWGGGLPYEQYF.

The chain combines TRBV5-1 with TRBJ2-7; 8 bases align to TRBD1. This CDR3 comprises 13 residues. V dropped 4 bases and J dropped 5; count of bases not matched to a gene: 5. Germline assignment: CDR1 SGHRS and CDR2 YFSETQ. For the CDR3, the DNA is TGCGCCAGCAGCGGGACAGGAGGGAACGAGCAGTACTTC. This gives the protein CASSGTGGNEQYF.

The sample holds a few counts of this clone. This chain connects TRBV18 to TRBJ1-1, with a tentative D call TRBD1 (5 bases). CDR3 size: 14 residues. Trimming pared 0 bases from V and 5 bases from J, leaving 10 bases between. CDR1 is KGHSH, CDR2 LQKENI, per germline. The chain's CDR3 is CASSPPGRATEAFF. The CDR3 nucleotides are TGTGCCAGCTCACCACCGGGCAGGGCGACTGAAGCTTTCTTT.

The V gene is TRBV11-3, the J gene TRBJ2-1; 12 nucleotides match TRBD2. The CDR3 runs 20 residues. The germline gives CDR1 SGHNT, CDR2 YENEEA. V gave up 5 bases and J gave up 1 base; unmatched junction bases: 15. CDR3 in amino acids: CASSETTSGGFSYSYNEQFF. As DNA, the CDR3 is TGTGCCAGCAGCGAGACAACTAGCGGGGGGTTCAGTTATTCCTACAATGAGCAGTTCTTC. Supplemented by reference TRBV11-3 and TRBJ2-1, the full variable domain reads EAGVVQSPRYKIIEKKQPVAFWCNPISGHNTLYWYLQNLGQGPELLIRYENEEAVDDSQLPKDRFSAERLKGVDSTLKIQPAELGDSAVYLCASSETTSGGFSYSYNEQFFGPGTRLTVL.

This clone was seen a single time. The rearrangement uses TRBV27 and TRBJ1-2; a possible D gene is TRBD1 (5 bases). Germline assignment: CDR1 MNHEY and CDR2 SMNVEV (reference sequence). The CDR3 covers 14 residues. V lost 2 bases to trimming and J lost 1 base, with 8 bases between them. The CDR3 is CASSLVGGNYGYTF. In DNA form, the CDR3 reads TGTGCCAGCAGTTTAGTGGGGGGTAACTATGGCTACACCTTC.

In this sample, this clone turned up a few times. This chain uses TRBV20-1 with TRBJ1-2, with D possibly matching TRBD1 (6 bases). Germline CDR1 and CDR2: DFQATT and SNEGSKA (reference sequence). The CDR3 runs 11 residues. Trimming shortened V by 6 bases and J by 5 bases, and 10 bases separated the two germline ends. CDR3 region: CSAKGTYGYTF. The CDR3 nucleotides read TGCAGTGCGAAGGGGACATATGGCTACACCTTC.

The table lists this clone with a count of one. This rearrangement joins TRBV6-5 to TRBJ1-6, with D unresolved. V lost 10 bases, J lost 3 bases, and 13 bases lay in between. This CDR3 spans 14 amino acids. The germline gives CDR1 MNHEY, CDR2 SVGAGI. The CDR3 is CATMEGGYNSPLHF. In DNA form, the CDR3 reads TGTGCCACCATGGAGGGAGGCTATAATTCACCCCTCCACTTT.

This clone was counted between two and nine times. The chain uses TRBV6-1 and TRBJ1-5, with 10 bases aligning to TRBD1. Per the germline V gene, CDR1 is MNHNS and CDR2 is SASEGT. The CDR3 has 15 amino acids. Trimming cost V 1 base and J 6 bases; bases outside gene matches: 3. The chain's CDR3 is CASSEGQGAGQPQHF. CDR3 bases: TGTGCCAGCAGTGAAGGACAGGGGGCAGGTCAGCCCCAGCATTTT.

This clone was recorded once. Here the CDR3 DNA reads TGTGCCAGCAGCAACTGGGCGGGACGGACCGGCGAGCAGTACTTC. Translation: CASSNWAGRTGEQYF. The chain combines TRBV3-1 (or the pseudogene TRBV3-2) with TRBJ2-7, with a tentative D call TRBD2 (6 bases). This CDR3 spans 15 amino acids. Germline V gene sequence: CDR1 LGHDT, CDR2 YNNKEL (reference sequence). V was trimmed by 5 bases and J by 6 bases, leaving 20 bases between them.

V gene TRBV6-4 combines with J gene TRBJ2-7, with D hard to call. V shed 6 bases and J shed 3 bases, with 3 bases lying between them. Germline CDR1 and CDR2: MRHNA and SNTAGT. This CDR3 is built from 10 residues. Here the CDR3 DNA reads TGTGCCAGCAGCCTCTACGAGCAGTACTTC. Translating it yields CASSLYEQYF.

The genes are TRBV6-5 and TRBJ1-2; weak D call: TRBD1 (6 bases). V gave up 6 bases and J gave up 5 bases, with 16 bases separating them. The germline gives CDR1 MNHEY, CDR2 SVGAGI. There are 14 residues in the CDR3. CDR3 nucleotide sequence: TGTGCCAGCAGCCTTACAGGGCCGGGGTATGGCTACACCTTC. Translated: CASSLTGPGYGYTF.

The rearrangement links TRBV4-3 to TRBJ2-1, with D perhaps matching TRBD1 (8 bases). V was pared by 4 bases and J by 4 bases, with 14 bases between. The CDR3 sequence is 15 residues long. Germline CDR1 reads LGHNA; CDR2 reads YSLEER. The CDR3 spells CASSRDRGGYNEQFF. CDR3 in DNA: TGCGCCAGCAGCCGCGACAGGGGAGGGTACAATGAGCAGTTCTTC.

The CDR3 spells CASSESGGVTRELFF. As DNA, the CDR3 is TGTGCCAGCAGTGAGAGCGGGGGGGTGACCCGGGAGCTGTTTTTT. The chain has TRBV27 and TRBJ2-2, with TRBD2 identical over 10 bases. Unmatched junction bases numbered 9, after V lost 5 bases and J lost 9 bases. The CDR3 covers 15 residues. Looked up from germline, CDR1 is MNHEY and CDR2 is SMNVEV (reference sequence).

The chain links TRBV19 to TRBJ1-5; D is possibly TRBD1 (5 bases). Between the trimmed V and J ends, which lost 4 bases and 0 bases, there was a span of 16 bases. The CDR3 is 17 residues long. Germline-derived CDR1 and CDR2 are LNHDA and SQIVND (reference sequence). The DNA for the CDR3 is TGTGCCAGTAGTAGTGTTCGGGGGTACTATAGCAATCAGCCCCAGCATTTT. Residues: CASSSVRGYYSNQPQHF.

The chain combines TRBV6-2 or TRBV6-3 with TRBJ2-3, with D tentatively TRBD2 (7 bases). V dropped 2 bases and J dropped 2 bases, with 11 bases sitting between them. CDR3 size: 15 residues. Germline V gene lookup returns CDR1 MNHEY and CDR2 SVGEGT. In DNA form, the CDR3 reads TGTGCCAGCAGTTACCGGGGGGCCTCCACAGATACGCAGTATTTT. It translates to CASSYRGASTDTQYF.

CDR3 protein: CASSSRQGGPEAFF. The CDR3 bases are TGTGCCAGCAGCTCAAGACAGGGCGGGCCTGAAGCTTTCTTT. The gene calls are TRBV7-2 and TRBJ1-1; 7 nucleotides match TRBD1. V lost 4 bases to trimming and J lost 6 bases; unmatched junction nucleotides: 8. The germline CDR1 and CDR2 sequences are SGHTA and FQGNSA. This CDR3 is built from 14 residues.

The chain is built from TRBV27 and TRBJ2-7, with 7 nucleotides matching TRBD1. V was pared by 4 bases and J by 2 bases, with 8 bases of the junction left unmatched. Germline loops: CDR1 MNHEY, CDR2 SMNVEV (reference sequence). The CDR3 spans 15 residues. CDR3 residues: CASSSNIGQAYEQYF. As DNA, the CDR3 is TGTGCCAGCAGTTCGAACATTGGACAGGCCTACGAGCAGTACTTC.

This clone was seen a single time. This rearrangement joins TRBV7-9 to TRBJ2-3; TRBD2 might be the D (6 bases). The CDR3 has 16 residues. Deletions cut 4 bases from V and 1 base from J, with 15 bases between. Germline values: CDR1 SEHNR, CDR2 FQNEAQ (reference sequence). The CDR3 here is CASSSPFGTGTDTQYF. The CDR3 DNA reads TGTGCCAGCAGCTCTCCCTTTGGGACTGGCACAGATACGCAGTATTTT.

The V call is TRBV5-1, the J call TRBJ1-1; D possibly corresponds to TRBD1 (5 bases). Germline V gene sequence: CDR1 SGHRS, CDR2 YFSETQ. Trimming stripped 0 bases from V and 6 bases from J, with 12 bases between. This CDR3 is 14 amino acids long. This CDR3 is CASSLAQGWAEAFF. The CDR3 DNA reads as TGCGCCAGCAGCTTGGCCCAGGGTTGGGCTGAAGCTTTCTTT.

The CDR3 coding sequence is TGTGCCAGCAGCTTGACTAGCGGGGGCACCAGGGGCACAGATACGCAGTATTTT. This translates into CASSLTSGGTRGTDTQYF. The genes are TRBV5-6 and TRBJ2-3; TRBD2 agrees at 11 bases. This CDR3 is built from 18 residues. V was pared by 1 base and J by 1 base, with 8 bases of the junction left unmatched. CDR1 is SGHDT and CDR2 is YYEEEE in the germline V gene.

The chain combines TRBV30 with TRBJ1-3; D call uncertain. Germline loops: CDR1 GTSNPN, CDR2 SVGIG (reference sequence). This CDR3 spans 11 amino acids. Trimming left V 4 bases short and J 4 bases short, with 5 bases between. DNA for the CDR3: TGTGCCTGGACGGGGGGAAACACCATATATTTT. Protein product: CAWTGGNTIYF.